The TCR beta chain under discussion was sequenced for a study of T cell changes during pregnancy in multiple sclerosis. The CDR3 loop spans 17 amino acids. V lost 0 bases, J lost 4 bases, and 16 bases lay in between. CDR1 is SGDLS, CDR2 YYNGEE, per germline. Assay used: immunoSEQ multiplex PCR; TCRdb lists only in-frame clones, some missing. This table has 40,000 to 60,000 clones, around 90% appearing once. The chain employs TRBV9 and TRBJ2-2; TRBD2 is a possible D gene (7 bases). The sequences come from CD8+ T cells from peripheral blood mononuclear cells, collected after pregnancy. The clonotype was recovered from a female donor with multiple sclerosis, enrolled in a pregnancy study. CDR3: CASSVEGRGGRTGELFF. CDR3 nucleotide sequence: TGTGCCAGCAGCGTAGAAGGAAGGGGGGGGCGCACCGGGGAGCTGTTTTTT.